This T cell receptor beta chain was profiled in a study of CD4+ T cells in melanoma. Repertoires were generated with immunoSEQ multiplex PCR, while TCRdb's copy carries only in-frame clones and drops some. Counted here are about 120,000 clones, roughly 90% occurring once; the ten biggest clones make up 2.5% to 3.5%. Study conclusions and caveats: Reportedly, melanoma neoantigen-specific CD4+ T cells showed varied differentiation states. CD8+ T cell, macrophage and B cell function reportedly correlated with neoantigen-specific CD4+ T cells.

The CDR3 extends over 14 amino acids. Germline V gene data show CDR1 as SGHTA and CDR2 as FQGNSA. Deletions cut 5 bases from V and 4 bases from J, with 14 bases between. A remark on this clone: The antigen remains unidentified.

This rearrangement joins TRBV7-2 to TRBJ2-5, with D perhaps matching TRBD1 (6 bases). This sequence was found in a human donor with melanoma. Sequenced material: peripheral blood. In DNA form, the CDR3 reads TGTGCCAGCAGCCTTCGTGGGGGCCCAGAGACCCAGTACTTC. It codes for CASSLRGGPETQYF.